One and the same sample provided the 28 T cell receptor beta chains below, sequenced in a study of identical twins. TCRdb reprocessed the 5' RACE reads with MiXCR, giving one entry per CDR3 protein. The sample includes around 650,000 distinct CDR3 sequences, roughly 6.6% of them seen just once. The data also belong to a second study, concerning yellow fever vaccine responses in identical twins.

The sample was PBMCs. The source of these receptors is a woman under 30 in good health.

The chain's CDR3 is CASTREWNTEAFF. DNA for the CDR3: TGCGCCAGCACCCGGGAGTGGAACACTGAAGCTTTCTTT. The gene calls are TRBV4-1 and TRBJ1-1; no firm D call. The CDR3 covers 13 residues. Per germline, CDR1 MGHRA and CDR2 YSYEKL. Trimming removed 7 bases from V and 1 base from J, with 10 bases in between.

This clonotype has more than one count but fewer than ten. The gene calls are TRBV7-2 and TRBJ2-1, with TRBD2 matching over 11 bases. Losses at the gene ends were 7 bases for V and 9 bases for J; bases not matched to a gene: 14. Germline V gene data show CDR1 as SGHTA and CDR2 as FQGNSA. The CDR3 covers 16 residues. CDR3 DNA sequence: TGTGCCAGCACCCTAGCGGGGGGCTGGGTGGCGGTTGAGCAGTTCTTC. This encodes CASTLAGGWVAVEQFF.

The J gene is TRBJ2-6, the V gene TRBV19; 10 nucleotides align to TRBD2. CDR1 LNHDA and CDR2 SQIVND come from the germline V gene (reference sequence). CDR3 length: 19 residues. After removal of 3 bases from V and 1 base from J, the junction contained 9 bases not matched to a gene. Written as DNA, the CDR3 is TGTGCCAGTAGTATCGCCCTAGCGGGAGTTAGTTCTGGGGCCAACGTCCTGACTTTC. Its protein is CASSIALAGVSSGANVLTF.

This clonotype has a count of ten or more. The gene calls are TRBV7-9 and TRBJ2-7, with 8 nucleotides matching TRBD2. After removal of 5 bases from V and 1 base from J, the junction contained 13 bases not matched to a gene. There are 17 residues in the CDR3. Germline V CDR1 and CDR2: SEHNR, FQNEAQ (reference sequence). The CDR3 nucleotides read TGTGCCAGCAGCCAAGACACGGGAGCGGGAGCGTCCTACGAGCAGTACTTC. It yields the protein CASSQDTGAGASYEQYF.

This clonotype was picked up a small number of times. The V call is TRBV11-2, the J call TRBJ2-1, with TRBD2 matching 11 bases. The CDR3 runs 20 residues. Trimming took 4 bases from V and 4 from J; bases not matched to a gene: 18. The germline V gene has CDR1 SGHAT and CDR2 FQNNGV. The chain's CDR3 is CASSSIKGASGRPEYNEQFF. CDR3 nucleotide sequence: TGTGCCAGCAGCTCGATCAAAGGGGCTAGCGGGAGGCCCGAGTACAATGAGCAGTTCTTC.

In this sample, this clonotype turned up many times. The V gene is TRBV10-3, the J gene TRBJ2-1; a possible D gene is TRBD2 (6 bases). CDR3 length: 15 amino acids. Germline V gene sequence: CDR1 ENHRY, CDR2 SYGVKD. The V gene lost 3 bases and the J gene lost 0 bases, with 9 bases spanning the gap. CDR3 amino acids: CAISDLAVSYNEQFF. The CDR3 DNA reads as TGTGCCATCAGTGATTTAGCGGTCTCCTACAATGAGCAGTTCTTC.

The chain links TRBV28 to TRBJ1-3; unclear D gene. V was pared by 7 bases and J by 0 bases, with 13 bases between. In germline, CDR1 is MDHEN, CDR2 SYDVKM. There are 15 residues in the CDR3. The CDR3 nucleotides read TGTGCCAGCAAACCGCAACAAATCTCTGGAAACACCATATATTTT. This sequence encodes CASKPQQISGNTIYF.

This clonotype was detected many times. The chain recombines TRBV10-3 with TRBJ1-2, with D unclear. Germline V CDR1 and CDR2: ENHRY, SYGVKD. With 4 bases removed from V and 1 base from J, the gap between germline ends came to 19 bases. CDR3 length equals 17 residues. As DNA, the CDR3 is TGTGCCATCAGTGGTACCCCACGGGCTGATGATAACTATGGCTACACCTTC. This encodes CAISGTPRADDNYGYTF.

The chain recombines TRBV7-7 with TRBJ2-1; 7 bases agree with TRBD1. Per germline, CDR1 SSHAT and CDR2 FNYEAQ (reference sequence). This CDR3 has 15 residues. Unmatched junction bases numbered 8, after V lost 5 bases and J lost 4 bases. In DNA, the CDR3 is TGTGCCAGCAGCCCGGGACAGACGATTTACAATGAGCAGTTCTTC. Translated: CASSPGQTIYNEQFF.

This clonotype was counted at least ten times. This sequence joins TRBV20-1 and TRBJ1-1, with D possibly being TRBD1 (5 bases). Germline assignment: CDR1 DFQATT and CDR2 SNEGSKA (reference sequence). CDR3 length: 15 residues. The germline V and J ends were trimmed by 3 bases and 5 bases, with 19 bases remaining between them. CDR3 sequence reads: CSASLIMGGKTEAFF. The CDR3 nucleotides read TGCAGTGCTAGTTTAATCATGGGGGGAAAAACTGAAGCTTTCTTT.

The chain couples TRBV12-5 to TRBJ1-5; D unresolved. Germline assignment: CDR1 LGHNT and CDR2 FRNRAP. The CDR3 is made up of 16 amino acids. Trimming cost V 4 bases and J 2 bases, with 15 bases left between them. CDR3 sequence (DNA): TGTGCTAGTGGTTACACCGGAGGAGGCCGCAATCAGCCCCAGCATTTT. It yields the protein CASGYTGGGRNQPQHF.

At least ten counts were recorded for this clonotype. The CDR3 loop reads CASSFGLAGEFAGELFF. The CDR3 DNA is TGTGCCAGCAGCTTCGGACTAGCGGGGGAATTTGCCGGGGAGCTGTTTTTT. The rearrangement uses TRBV5-6 and TRBJ2-2, with 13 bases matching TRBD2. The CDR3 length is 17 residues. The J segment lost 6 bases and the V segment lost 2 bases, leaving 7 bases of the junction unmatched. Germline assignment: CDR1 SGHDT and CDR2 YYEEEE.

This chain uses TRBV27 with TRBJ2-7, with D unclear. V was cut by 5 bases and J by 0 bases, with 14 bases left in between. The CDR3 runs to 15 residues. Germline loops: CDR1 MNHEY, CDR2 SMNVEV (reference sequence). In DNA form, the CDR3 reads TGTGCCAGCAGTCCCAGTGCGACATACTCCTACGAGCAGTACTTC. Residues: CASSPSATYSYEQYF.

This clonotype showed up just a few times. The genes are TRBV20-1 and TRBJ2-5; the match to TRBD2 covers 10 bases. Germline values: CDR1 DFQATT, CDR2 SNEGSKA (reference sequence). The CDR3 length is 19 residues. V lost 0 bases to trimming and J lost 2 bases; unmatched junction nucleotides: 15. CDR3 residues: CSARDLSGVAGGPQETQYF. The CDR3 DNA is TGCAGTGCTAGAGATCTTTCGGGGGTAGCGGGGGGCCCTCAAGAGACCCAGTACTTC.

This clonotype was detected many times. The chain joins TRBV10-3 to TRBJ1-1; TRBD1 agrees at 10 bases. Per germline, CDR1 ENHRY and CDR2 SYGVKD. V lost 4 bases to trimming and J lost 6 bases; unmatched junction nucleotides: 14. The CDR3 spans 17 residues. The CDR3 nucleotides are TGTGCCATCAGTGTAAAGGACAGGGGGGAGCGAAACGCTGAAGCTTTCTTT. Protein product: CAISVKDRGERNAEAFF.

This clonotype has a count of ten or more. The V gene is TRBV11-2, the J gene TRBJ2-2; a possible D gene is TRBD2 (6 bases). Trimming left V 5 bases short and J 6 bases short, with 10 bases between. The CDR3 totals 13 residues. Germline V gives CDR1 SGHAT, CDR2 FQNNGV. The chain's CDR3 is CASSAPGAGELFF. The CDR3 region has the DNA TGTGCCAGCAGCGCACCGGGGGCCGGGGAGCTGTTTTTT.

The chain has TRBV2 and TRBJ2-5, with a possible D match to TRBD1 (6 bases). The V gene's germline CDR1 is SNHLY and CDR2 FYNNEI. The CDR3 contains 12 residues. Deletions cut 6 bases from V and 5 bases from J, with 10 bases between. The CDR3 spells CASRGAEETQYF. Here the CDR3 DNA reads TGTGCCAGCAGGGGGGCCGAGGAGACCCAGTACTTC.

This clonotype was counted only a few times. The chain is built from TRBV7-9 and TRBJ2-3; D is undetermined. The CDR3 covers 15 residues. In germline, CDR1 is SEHNR, CDR2 FQNEAQ (reference sequence). V gave up 1 base and J gave up 0 bases, with 8 bases separating them. The CDR3 DNA follows: TGTGCCAGCAGCTTAGTTGTTGGTAGCACAGATACGCAGTATTTT. It encodes CASSLVVGSTDTQYF. The whole variable domain, remainder taken from reference TRBV7-9 and TRBJ2-3, is DTGVSQNPRHKITKRGQNVTFRCDPISEHNRLYWYRQTLGQGPEFLTYFQNEAQLEKSRLLSDRFSAERPKGSFSTLEIQRTEQGDSAMYLCASSLVVGSTDTQYFGPGTRLTVL.

The chain uses TRBV11-2 and TRBJ2-5; 7 nucleotides align to TRBD2. This CDR3 has 14 residues. CDR1 and CDR2 (germline): SGHAT, FQNNGV. Trimming cost V 3 bases and J 2 bases; bases outside gene matches: 3. The CDR3 is CASSLGEGQETQYF. In DNA, the CDR3 is TGTGCCAGCAGCTTGGGGGAGGGACAAGAGACCCAGTACTTC.

This clonotype was counted at least ten times. This chain links TRBV29-1 with TRBJ2-3; 9 bases align to TRBD2. The CDR3 loop spans 12 amino acids. J was trimmed by 6 bases and V by 6 bases; bases with no gene match: 4. Germline V gives CDR1 SQVTM, CDR2 ANQGSEA. The CDR3 protein is CSVRGGGDTQYF. Here the CDR3 DNA reads TGCAGCGTGCGGGGGGGCGGCGATACGCAGTATTTT.

This sequence joins TRBV5-1 and TRBJ2-7; D might be TRBD1 (6 bases). CDR1 and CDR2 from the germline V gene are SGHRS and YFSETQ. The germline V and J ends were trimmed by 4 bases and 0 bases, with 14 bases remaining between them. The CDR3 contains 15 residues. The CDR3 nucleotides read TGCGCCAGCAGCCCCAGGGGCGCCAGCTCCTACGAGCAGTACTTC. This sequence encodes CASSPRGASSYEQYF.

This clonotype was picked up many times. The chain has TRBV10-3 and TRBJ2-7; D is uncertain. CDR3 length equals 13 residues. Germline V gives CDR1 ENHRY, CDR2 SYGVKD. Trimming removed 5 bases at V and 0 bases at J, with 8 bases between. CDR3 DNA sequence: TGTGCCATCAGTCCAGCGAGCTCCTACGAGCAGTACTTC. Protein product: CAISPASSYEQYF.

The rearrangement links TRBV4-2 to TRBJ2-7; 7 positions match TRBD2. The CDR3 loop spans 15 amino acids. Germline CDR1 LGHNA, CDR2 YNFKEQ. The J segment lost 0 bases and the V segment lost 0 bases, leaving 2 bases of the junction unmatched. The DNA of the CDR3 is TGTGCCAGCAGCCAAGAGGCGGGAGCCTCCTACGAGCAGTACTTC. It yields the protein CASSQEAGASYEQYF.

This clonotype was detected a few times. The chain couples TRBV24-1 to TRBJ1-5, with D hard to call. The CDR3 runs to 12 residues. Germline V gene data show CDR1 as KGHDR and CDR2 as SFDVKD. With 3 bases removed from V and 11 bases from J, the gap between germline ends came to 10 bases. CDR3 bases: TGTGCCACCAGTGATACGGCCGGAACCCAGCATTTT. This codes for CATSDTAGTQHF.

This clonotype has a handful of counts. This rearrangement joins TRBV7-6 to TRBJ2-5, with unresolved D. Between the trimmed V and J ends, which lost 1 base and 5 bases, there was a span of 11 bases. There are 14 residues in the CDR3. Germline V gene sequence: CDR1 SGHVS, CDR2 FNYEAQ. The CDR3 spells CASSLGSSLETQYF. The CDR3 DNA reads TGTGCCAGCAGCTTAGGATCCTCCCTGGAGACCCAGTACTTC.

Ten or more counts support this clonotype. V is TRBV7-3 and J is TRBJ2-2; 7 nucleotides match TRBD2. V trimming: 6 bases; J trimming: 0 bases; junction bases outside the gene matches: 1. Germline V gene lookup returns CDR1 SGHTA and CDR2 FQGTGA. The CDR3 sequence is 14 residues long. Here the CDR3 reads CASSTSANTGELFF. The CDR3 bases are TGTGCCAGCAGTACTAGCGCGAACACCGGGGAGCTGTTTTTT.

The chain joins TRBV2 to TRBJ2-5; 8 positions match TRBD2. CDR3 size: 14 residues. Germline assignment: CDR1 SNHLY and CDR2 FYNNEI. The V and J ends lost 8 bases and 5 bases, in that order; junction bases with no gene match: 10. For the CDR3, the DNA is TGTGCCAGCCTCCGGGCAGGACTAGCTGAGACCCAGTACTTC. It specifies CASLRAGLAETQYF.

This clonotype has ten or more counts. This chain connects TRBV11-2 to TRBJ2-3; D is undetermined. Per germline, CDR1 SGHAT and CDR2 FQNNGV. Deletions cut 0 bases from V and 0 bases from J, with 10 bases between. This CDR3 has 16 residues. The CDR3 coding sequence is TGTGCCAGCAGCTTAGATGTCGGAACCAGCACAGATACGCAGTATTTT. This sequence encodes CASSLDVGTSTDTQYF.